The sequence of this T cell receptor (beta chain) was determined in a study of glioma-infiltrating T cells. Study-level points and caveats: CDR3 overlap between tissue and blood was very small. Gliomas, especially low-grade, showed above-expected tissue-blood divergence; non-neoplastic patients showed below.

Amplification of TCR alpha and beta CDR3 regions from RNA used iRepertoire nested multiplex PCR. For one-step reverse transcription and amplification, 100-400 ng of tissue mRNA or PBMC total RNA was used. MiXCR, applied by TCRdb to the multiplex PCR reads, yields one record per CDR3 protein. The table lists some 100,000 distinct CDR3 sequences, less than 30% of them singletons. Turning to this clonotype: Its antigen is currently unknown.

The sequenced sample was glioma tissue, nonneoplastic brain tissue, or PBMCs (not recorded which). The clonotype comes from a human donor with low-grade glioma or glioblastoma, undergoing nonglioma brain surgery, or in good health (not recorded which).

The chain's CDR3 is CASSLPLTSGYNEQFF. CDR3 bases: TGTGCCAGCAGTTTACCCCTGACTAGCGGCTACAATGAGCAGTTCTTC. V gene TRBV27 combines with J gene TRBJ2-1; 9 bases are a match to TRBD2. Germline-derived CDR1 and CDR2 are MNHEY and SMNVEV (reference sequence). Trimming took 2 bases from V and 3 from J; bases not matched to a gene: 5. The CDR3 is made up of 16 amino acids.